What follows is one T cell receptor (beta chain) and its context. In this sample, this clonotype turned up many times. Its recognized antigen is unknown. No much larger clone is present one base from it, and per-base qualities are unavailable. The CDR3 numbers 14 residues from cysteine through phenylalanine. The entry retains the CDR3 DNA only, 42 bases that are in frame from base 1. Taken from the germline V gene, the CDR1 and CDR2 loops are MNHEY and SVGAGI. Trimming at the junction amounts to 6 bases on V and 4 bases on J, and the germline ends lie 12 bases apart. The data stem from a study of T cell repertoires in cytomegalovirus infection (dated by TCRdb to between 2017 and 2020). In the study overall: The HLA type of each donor mattered for the analysis, because public TCR beta signatures pointed to carriage of CMV infection along with the matching HLA type.

Overall study results and their limits: In the ex vivo response, HLA-C-restricted CMV-specific TCR beta clonotypes were dominant, and in two of eight donors the single most frequent clonotype came from this HLA-C-restricted group. Cumulative frequency of public TCR beta family members discriminated carriers of CMV infection plus the relevant HLA type in this cohort and an independent roughly 330-donor cohort.

TCRdb shows the sequencer as Illumina HiSeq 1500. The public reads were reprocessed in TCRdb via fastp at Q25 and MiXCR, keeping in-frame beta chains. Rows are combined by CDR3 protein, so each entry shows the most common genes and DNA. The sample table holds some 240,000 distinct CDR3 sequences, of which about 15% were seen once. Roughly 50% of the sample rests with the top ten. This clonotype was sampled from a human donor in good health (CMV status not recorded). Some clones in this sample may be carry-over from other donors' samples. The sequence links TRBV6-5 to TRBJ2-2, with TRBD1 tentatively as D gene (6 bases match). The sequenced material came from CD8+ T cells from PBMCs. This receptor has the CDR3 CASSTTGSTGELFF. Here is the DNA: TGTGCCAGCAGCACCACAGGGAGCACCGGGGAGCTGTTTTTT.